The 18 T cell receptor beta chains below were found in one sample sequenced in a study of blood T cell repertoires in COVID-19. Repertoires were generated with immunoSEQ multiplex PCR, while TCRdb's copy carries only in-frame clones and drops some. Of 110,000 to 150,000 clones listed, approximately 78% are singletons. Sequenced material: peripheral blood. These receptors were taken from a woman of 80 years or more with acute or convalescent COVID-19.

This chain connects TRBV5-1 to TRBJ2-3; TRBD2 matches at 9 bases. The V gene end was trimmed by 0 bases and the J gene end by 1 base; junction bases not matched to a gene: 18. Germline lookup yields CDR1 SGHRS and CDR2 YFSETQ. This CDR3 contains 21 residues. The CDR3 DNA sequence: TGCGCCAGCAGCTTGGCCAACGGTCTGGGCGGGGGGGCCTTAGGCACAGATACGCAGTATTTT. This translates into CASSLANGLGGGALGTDTQYF.

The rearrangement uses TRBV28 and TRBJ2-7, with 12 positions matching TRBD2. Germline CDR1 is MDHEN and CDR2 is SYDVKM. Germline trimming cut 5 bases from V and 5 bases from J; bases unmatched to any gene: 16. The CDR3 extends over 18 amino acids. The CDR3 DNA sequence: TGTGCCAGCAGTCATTACTCCCTAGCGGGAGGGTCGTGGGACGAGCAGTACTTC. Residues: CASSHYSLAGGSWDEQYF.

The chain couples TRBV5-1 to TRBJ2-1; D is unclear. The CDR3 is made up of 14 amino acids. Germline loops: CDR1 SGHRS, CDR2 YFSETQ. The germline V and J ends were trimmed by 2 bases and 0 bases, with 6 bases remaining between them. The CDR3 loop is CASSFAVSYNEQFF. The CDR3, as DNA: TGCGCCAGCAGCTTCGCAGTCTCCTACAATGAGCAGTTCTTC.

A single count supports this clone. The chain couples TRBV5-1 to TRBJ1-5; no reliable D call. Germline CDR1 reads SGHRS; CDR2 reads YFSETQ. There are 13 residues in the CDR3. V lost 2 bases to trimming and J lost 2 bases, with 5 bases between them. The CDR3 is CASSFSGNQPQHF. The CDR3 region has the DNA TGCGCCAGCAGCTTCAGTGGCAATCAGCCCCAGCATTTT.

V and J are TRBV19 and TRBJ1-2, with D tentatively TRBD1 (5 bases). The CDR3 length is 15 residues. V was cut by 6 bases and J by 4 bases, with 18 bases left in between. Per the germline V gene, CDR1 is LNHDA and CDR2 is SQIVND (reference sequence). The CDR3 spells CASRGPIQGIYGYTF. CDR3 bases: TGTGCCAGTAGGGGCCCTATCCAGGGTATCTATGGCTACACCTTC.

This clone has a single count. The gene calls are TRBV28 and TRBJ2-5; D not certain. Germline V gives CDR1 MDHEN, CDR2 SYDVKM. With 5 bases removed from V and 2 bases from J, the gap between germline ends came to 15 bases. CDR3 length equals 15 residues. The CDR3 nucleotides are TGTGCCAGCAGTCCCTTTAGTCTTCTACAAGAGACCCAGTACTTC. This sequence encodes CASSPFSLLQETQYF.

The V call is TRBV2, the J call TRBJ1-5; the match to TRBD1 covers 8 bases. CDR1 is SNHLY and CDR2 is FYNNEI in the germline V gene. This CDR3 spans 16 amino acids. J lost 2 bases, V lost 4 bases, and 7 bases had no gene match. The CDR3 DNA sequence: TGTGCCAGCAGTGGGACAGGGATTGGAGGCAATCAGCCCCAGCATTTT. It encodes CASSGTGIGGNQPQHF.

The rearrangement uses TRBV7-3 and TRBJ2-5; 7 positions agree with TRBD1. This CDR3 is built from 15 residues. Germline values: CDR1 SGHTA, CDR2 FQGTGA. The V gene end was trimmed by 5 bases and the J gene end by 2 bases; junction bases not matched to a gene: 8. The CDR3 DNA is TGTGCCAGCAGCCCCCGTCCGGGACAGCAAGAGACCCAGTACTTC. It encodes CASSPRPGQQETQYF.

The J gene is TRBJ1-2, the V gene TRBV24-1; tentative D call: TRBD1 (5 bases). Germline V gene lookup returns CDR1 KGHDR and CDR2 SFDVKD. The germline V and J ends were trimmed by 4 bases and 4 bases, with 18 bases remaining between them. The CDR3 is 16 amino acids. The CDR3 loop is CATSDVNGGGIYGYTF. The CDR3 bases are TGTGCCACCAGTGACGTGAATGGGGGAGGGATCTATGGCTACACCTTC.

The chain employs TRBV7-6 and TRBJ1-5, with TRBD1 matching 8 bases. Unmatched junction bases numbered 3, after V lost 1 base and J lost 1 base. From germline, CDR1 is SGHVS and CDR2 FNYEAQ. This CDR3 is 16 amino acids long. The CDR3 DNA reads TGTGCCAGCAGCTTAGGACAGGGGCGAAGCAATCAGCCCCAGCATTTT. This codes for CASSLGQGRSNQPQHF.

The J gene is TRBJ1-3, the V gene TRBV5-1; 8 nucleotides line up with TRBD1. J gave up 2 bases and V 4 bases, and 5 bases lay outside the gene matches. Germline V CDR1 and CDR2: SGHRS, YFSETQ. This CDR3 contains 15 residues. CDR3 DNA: TGCGCCAGCAGCGGACGGACAGGGACTGGAAACACCATATATTTT. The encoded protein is CASSGRTGTGNTIYF.

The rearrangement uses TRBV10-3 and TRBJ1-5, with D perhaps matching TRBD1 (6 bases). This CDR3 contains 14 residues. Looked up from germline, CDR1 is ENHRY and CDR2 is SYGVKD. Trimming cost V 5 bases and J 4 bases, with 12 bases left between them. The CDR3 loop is CAISKDRENQPQHF. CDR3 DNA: TGTGCCATCAGTAAGGACAGAGAGAATCAGCCCCAGCATTTT.

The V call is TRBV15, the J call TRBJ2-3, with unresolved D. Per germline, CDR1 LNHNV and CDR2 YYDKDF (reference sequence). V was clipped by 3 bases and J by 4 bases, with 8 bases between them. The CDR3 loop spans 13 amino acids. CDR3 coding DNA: TGTGCCACCAGCAGGTCGAGGCCAGATACGCAGTATTTT. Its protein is CATSRSRPDTQYF.

The CDR3 DNA reads TGTGCCAGCATCAATGCCGGGACAGGGTGGTACCAAGAGACCCAGTACTTC. It is translated as CASINAGTGWYQETQYF. The chain joins TRBV28 to TRBJ2-5; 9 positions agree with TRBD1. This CDR3 is built from 17 residues. Germline CDR1 MDHEN, CDR2 SYDVKM. V shed 7 bases and J 0 bases; nucleotides not matched to a gene: 12.

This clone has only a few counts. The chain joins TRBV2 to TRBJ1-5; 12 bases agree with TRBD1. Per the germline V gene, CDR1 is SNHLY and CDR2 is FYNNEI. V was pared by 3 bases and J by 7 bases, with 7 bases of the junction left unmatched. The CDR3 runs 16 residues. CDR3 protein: CASSDGTGGLGQPQHF. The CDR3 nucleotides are TGTGCCAGCAGTGATGGGACAGGGGGCCTGGGACAGCCCCAGCATTTT.

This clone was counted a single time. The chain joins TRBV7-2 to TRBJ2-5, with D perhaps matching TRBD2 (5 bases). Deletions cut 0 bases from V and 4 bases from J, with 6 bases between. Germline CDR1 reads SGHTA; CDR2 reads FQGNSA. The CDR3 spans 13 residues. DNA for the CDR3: TGTGCCAGCAGCTTAGCGCTAGCAGAGACCCAGTACTTC. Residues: CASSLALAETQYF.

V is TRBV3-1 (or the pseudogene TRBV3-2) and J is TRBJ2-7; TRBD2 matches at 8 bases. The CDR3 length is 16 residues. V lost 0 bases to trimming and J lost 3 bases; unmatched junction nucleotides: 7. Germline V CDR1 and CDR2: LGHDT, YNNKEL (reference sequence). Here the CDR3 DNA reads TGTGCCAGCAGCCAAGAGCCTAGCGGGCGTTTCTACGAGCAGTACTTC. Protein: CASSQEPSGRFYEQYF.

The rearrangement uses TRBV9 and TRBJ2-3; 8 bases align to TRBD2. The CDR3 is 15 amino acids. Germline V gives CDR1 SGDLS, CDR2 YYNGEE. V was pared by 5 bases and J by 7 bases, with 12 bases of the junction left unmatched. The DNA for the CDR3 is TGTGCCAGCAGTGTAAGTTTAGCGGGGTATAATACGCAGTATTTT. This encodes CASSVSLAGYNTQYF.